This entry is about one TCR beta chain. Source study methods: Cell counts per sample came from amplifying reference gene primers. Method: immunoSEQ multiplex PCR; TCRdb's copy keeps in-frame clones and lacks some. The V and J calls and clone size come from that table; D and trimming were worked out from the DNA. The table shows about 180,000 clones, with about 84% occurring only once. Participants' own reports of clinical history determined their cohort assignment. In Cohort 3, a recovered donor had either two negative PCRs, clearance, or symptom resolution. The data derive from a study of blood T cell repertoires in COVID-19. Study-level background: From the United States, Italy and Spain came samples of acute and convalescent COVID-19.

V lost 4 bases and J lost 6, with 22 bases in between. Germline lookup yields CDR1 SGDLS and CDR2 YYNGEE. This CDR3 has 16 amino acids. This chain uses TRBV9 with TRBJ2-5; a possible D gene is TRBD1 (6 bases). Sequenced input: PBMCs or T cells enriched from blood (not recorded which). The sequence derives from a young woman who had recovered from COVID-19. CDR3 nucleotide sequence: TGTGCCAGCAGCCGCGAACTTCTTGGGGGCTTAAAGACCCAGTACTTC. This sequence encodes CASSRELLGGLKTQYF.